Following are 19 T cell receptor beta chains from one sample sequenced in a study of prognosis after radiotherapy for stage I lung cancer (dated by TCRdb to about 2021). Instrument on record: Illumina HiSeq 3000. Two rounds of multiplex PCR were performed to amplify the TCR beta CDR3 region from genomic DNA. In the first PCR round, primers specific to each TRBV and TRBJ gene were used, and the primer sequences were filed in Chinese patent CN105087789A. TCRdb's own reprocessing of the public reads used fastp at Q25 and MiXCR and kept productive beta chains. Entries are consolidated by CDR3 protein sequence, retaining the most common genes and DNA. The sample records 9,500 to 12,000 distinct CDR3 sequences, under 45% of which are singletons. Roughly 50% of the sample comes from the top ten. The source was PBMCs, collected before or after stereotactic body radiation therapy (not recorded which). The source is a donor of 50 years or more with non-small cell lung cancer.

Turning to this clonotype: Since a far larger clone is one base different, this is likely a read error. The rearrangement joins TRBV6-2 or TRBV6-3 to TRBJ1-2, with D maybe TRBD1 (5 bases). CDR1 and CDR2 (germline): MNHEY, SVGEGT. The CDR3 covers 16 residues. CDR3 DNA: TGTGCCAGCAGAAGATCCGGGACCGCAATTAACTATGTCTACACCTTC. Its translation: CASRRSGTAINYVYTF.

About this clonotype: This may be a read error, as it is one base from a much larger clone. The CDR3 region is CASSASFGWETQYF. For the CDR3, the DNA is TGTGCCAGCAGTGCCTCTTTTGGGTGGGAGACCCAGTACTTC. The chain uses TRBV2 and TRBJ2-5, with D unclear. Trimming shortened V by 4 bases and J by 5 bases, and 14 bases separated the two germline ends. The CDR3 covers 14 residues. Germline V gene sequence: CDR1 SNHLY, CDR2 FYNNEI. Combining the CDR3 with reference TRBV2 and TRBJ2-5 gives the whole variable domain EPEVTQTPSHQVTQMGQEVILRCVPISNHLYFYWYRQILGQKVEFLVSFYNNEISEKSEIFDDQFSVERPDGSNFTLKIRSTKLEDSAMYFCASSASFGWETQYFGPGTRLLVL.

This clonotype was recorded many times. The V gene is TRBV11-2, the J gene TRBJ2-2; 9 nucleotides line up with TRBD1. This CDR3 contains 15 residues. Germline V gene lookup returns CDR1 SGHAT and CDR2 FQNNGV. Trimming cost V 5 bases and J 1 base; bases outside gene matches: 2. The CDR3: CASSRTGVNTGELFF. DNA for the CDR3: TGTGCCAGCAGCCGGACAGGGGTGAACACCGGGGAGCTGTTTTTT.

As DNA, the CDR3 is TGTGCCAGCAGTTTTTTTTCGGACAACCGGCCCCAGCATTTT. The encoded protein is CASSFFSDNRPQHF. The chain has TRBV28 and TRBJ1-5; possible D gene TRBD1, 5 bases. V was clipped by 3 bases and J by 9 bases, with 15 bases between them. This CDR3 contains 14 residues. CDR1 MDHEN and CDR2 SYDVKM come from the germline V gene.

This clonotype was recorded only once. Germline is not matched at one junction end, which may reflect a read error. This chain joins TRBV12-3 or TRBV12-4 and TRBJ2-5; a weak D match, TRBD1 (5 bases). This CDR3 is built from 13 residues. In nucleotides, the CDR3 is TGTGCCAGCAGTTTGGACACGGAAGAAACCCAGTACTTC. Translation: CASSLDTEETQYF.

The sample holds many counts of this clonotype. The rearrangement links TRBV7-9 to TRBJ2-5; perhaps TRBD1 as D (6 bases). Trimming removed 8 bases from V and 4 bases from J, with 14 bases in between. The CDR3 runs 13 residues. Germline V gives CDR1 SEHNR, CDR2 FQNEAQ (reference sequence). CDR3: CASQGTFAETQYF. The CDR3 nucleotides are TGTGCCAGCCAGGGGACATTCGCAGAGACCCAGTACTTC.

This clonotype has at least ten counts. This chain uses TRBV6-2 or TRBV6-3 with TRBJ1-3; possible D gene TRBD1, 6 bases. This CDR3 comprises 16 residues. The germline V and J ends were trimmed by 3 bases and 0 bases, with 12 bases remaining between them. Germline V gene lookup returns CDR1 MNHEY and CDR2 SVGEGT. This CDR3 reads CASSYHGGYSGNTIYF. CDR3 nucleotides: TGTGCCAGCAGTTATCATGGGGGCTACTCTGGAAACACCATATATTTT.

The V call is TRBV20-1, the J call TRBJ2-3; D is uncertain. This CDR3 region has 10 residues. Germline V gene data show CDR1 as DFQATT and CDR2 as SNEGSKA (reference sequence). Trimming cost V 5 bases and J 5 bases, with 5 bases left between them. In nucleotides, the CDR3 is TGCAGTGCTGCACTAGATACGCAGTATTTT. This sequence encodes CSAALDTQYF.

Only a few counts were recorded for this clonotype. This sequence joins TRBV28 and TRBJ1-6, with D uncertain. This CDR3 has 16 residues. The V gene lost 5 bases and the J gene lost 9 bases, with 20 bases spanning the gap. Germline loops: CDR1 MDHEN, CDR2 SYDVKM. Here the CDR3 DNA reads TGTGCCAGCAGTCCCCTCAGAACCTCCGGAGGTTCACCCCTCCACTTT. It translates to CASSPLRTSGGSPLHF.

Concerning this clonotype itself: The junction and the germline gene differ at one end; a read error may be behind it. The chain joins TRBV7-8 to TRBJ2-3; D is ambiguous. This CDR3 has 14 residues. CDR1 and CDR2 (germline): SGHVS, FQNEAQ. The CDR3 DNA reads as TGTGCCGGCAGCGACCCCCGATTAGCAGATACGAAGTATTTT. It encodes CAGSDPRLADTKYF.

This clonotype appeared a single time. An end of the junction does not agree with germline; a read error may underlie this. The chain links TRBV29-1 to TRBJ2-3; TRBD1 matches at 7 bases. The CDR3 covers 15 residues. The germline V gene encodes CDR1 SQVTM and CDR2 ANQGSEA. CDR3 nucleotide sequence: TGCAGCGTGACGCTCGGACAGGAAAGCACATATACGCAGTATTTT. Its protein product is CSVTLGQESTYTQYF.

In this sample, this clonotype turned up many times. The chain has TRBV19 and TRBJ2-1, with D uncertain. The CDR3 sequence is 15 residues long. Germline lookup yields CDR1 LNHDA and CDR2 SQIVND (reference sequence). The ends were cut back, 3 bases at V and 6 bases at J, with 15 bases in the middle. The chain's CDR3 is CASSISGSFINEQFF. The CDR3 DNA reads as TGTGCCAGTAGTATCTCAGGATCGTTCATCAATGAGCAGTTCTTC.

The CDR3 DNA sequence: TGTGCCAGCAGCACGGGACAGGGTGTTGGTGAGCAGTTCTTC. Amino acids: CASSTGQGVGEQFF. This chain connects TRBV11-2 to TRBJ2-1; TRBD1 matches at 9 bases. CDR1 is SGHAT and CDR2 is FQNNGV in the germline V gene. The CDR3 has 14 amino acids. V lost 5 bases and J lost 9; bases outside the gene matches: 8.

To note about this clonotype: Given a much more abundant clone one base away, this may be a read error. This rearrangement joins TRBV7-2 to TRBJ2-1; tentative D call: TRBD2 (7 bases). CDR3 length: 15 residues. Germline values: CDR1 SGHTA, CDR2 FQGNSA. CDR3 protein: CANSLAWGGRNEQFF. The CDR3, as DNA: TGTGCCAACAGCTTAGCGTGGGGGGGCCGCAATGAGCAGTTCTTC. Together with reference TRBV7-2 and TRBJ2-1, the CDR3 gives the full variable domain: GAGVSQSPSNKVTEKGKDVELRCDPISGHTALYWYRQSLGQGLEFLIYFQGNSAPDKSGLPSDRFSAERTGGSVSTLTIQRTQQEDSAVYLCANSLAWGGRNEQFFGPGTRLTVL.

This clonotype was picked up many times. The chain is built from TRBV4-3 and TRBJ2-7; no clear D. Trimming stripped 0 bases from V and 1 base from J, with 7 bases between. Germline-derived CDR1 and CDR2 are LGHNA and YSLEER. This CDR3 is built from 14 residues. The CDR3 is CASSQDTSSYEQYF. CDR3 nucleotide sequence: TGCGCCAGCAGCCAAGATACTTCATCCTACGAGCAGTACTTC.

As concerns this clonotype: As the CDR3 is not closed by the conserved phenylalanine or tryptophan, this likely results from a read error. The rearrangement uses TRBV29-1 and TRBJ2-7; 9 nucleotides align to TRBD2. CDR3 length: 15 amino acids. With 4 bases clipped from V and 4 bases from J, the junction kept 11 bases outside the gene matches. Germline CDR1 SQVTM, CDR2 ANQGSEA. The CDR3 is CSVAAVAGGLYEQYL. The CDR3 DNA follows: TGCAGCGTTGCAGCAGTCGCGGGAGGGCTTTACGAGCAGTACCTC.

At least ten counts were recorded for this clonotype. Germline is not matched at one junction end, which may reflect a read error. The genes are TRBV4-1 and TRBJ2-3; 7 nucleotides line up with TRBD1. Germline CDR1 and CDR2: MGHRA and YSYEKL. The CDR3 contains 15 residues. The DNA for the CDR3 is TGCGCCAGCAGCCAACTCCCGGGACAGACCGAACGCATACTTTTT. This translates into CASSQLPGQTERILF.

As concerns this clonotype: Since a far larger clone is one base different, this is likely a read error. The chain uses TRBV6-4 and TRBJ2-1; 8 nucleotides match TRBD2. The CDR3 runs to 19 residues. From germline, CDR1 is MRHNA and CDR2 SNTAGT. The V and J ends lost 7 bases and 0 bases, in that order; junction bases with no gene match: 17. In DNA, the CDR3 is TGTGCCAGCACCCCCCACGTACTAGCGGTGGGCCCCTCCTACAATGAGCAGTTCTTC. Translated: CASTPHVLAVGPSYNEQFF.

In regard to this clonotype: With a far larger clone one base away, a read error is the likely cause. The rearrangement uses TRBV6-8 and TRBJ2-3; 16 bases match TRBD2. J gave up 3 bases and V 5 bases, and 8 bases lay outside the gene matches. This CDR3 has 18 amino acids. CDR1 is MNHGY and CDR2 is SAAAGT in the germline V gene. The DNA for the CDR3 is TGTGCCAGCAGTGAGGGACTAGCGGGGGGGCCTAAGACAGATACGCAGTATTTT. Protein product: CASSEGLAGGPKTDTQYF.